The T cell receptor beta chain described here comes from a study of regulatory T cells in long-lasting Graves disease. V dropped 3 bases and J dropped 1 base, with 12 bases sitting between them. Germline CDR1 and CDR2: MDHEN and SYDVKM. The CDR3 has 15 amino acids. For TCR beta, libraries came from iRepertoire HTBI primers and Arm-PCR of CDR3 regions. Methods used by the authors: The samples yielded approximately 62 TRBV and about 15 TRBJ segments. TCRdb reprocessed the multiplex PCR reads with MiXCR, giving one entry per CDR3 protein. V and J calls and clone size were set by TCRdb, not the authors. The sample includes 320,000 or so distinct CDR3 sequences, roughly 18% of them seen just once. Time point given: newly diagnosed GD, antithyroid drugs for less than 3 months. Extracted RNA from PBMCs served as the source of the TCR library. American Thyroid Association guidelines were used to diagnose Graves' disease.

This clonotype occurred many times. The source was peripheral blood mononuclear cells (PBMCs), collected at new diagnosis, from a patient treated with antithyroid drugs. The TCR was taken from a female donor with Graves disease. The chain couples TRBV28 to TRBJ1-1, with D unclear. CDR3 loop: CASSLRLRPNTEAFF. The CDR3 DNA is TGTGCCAGCAGTTTGCGTCTGAGACCGAACACTGAAGCTTTCTTT.